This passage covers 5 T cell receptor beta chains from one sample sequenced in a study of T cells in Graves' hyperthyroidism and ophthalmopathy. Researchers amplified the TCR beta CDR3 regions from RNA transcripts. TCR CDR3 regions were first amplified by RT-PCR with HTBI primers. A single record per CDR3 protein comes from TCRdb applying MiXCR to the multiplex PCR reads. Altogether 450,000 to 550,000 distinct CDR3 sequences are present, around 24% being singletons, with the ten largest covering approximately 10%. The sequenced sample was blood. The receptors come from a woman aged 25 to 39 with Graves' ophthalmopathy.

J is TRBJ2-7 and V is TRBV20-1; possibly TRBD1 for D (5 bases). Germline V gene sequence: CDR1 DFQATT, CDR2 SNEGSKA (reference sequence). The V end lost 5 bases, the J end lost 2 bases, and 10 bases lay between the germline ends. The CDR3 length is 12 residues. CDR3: CSAGQGTYEQYF. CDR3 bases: TGCAGTGCTGGGCAGGGCACCTACGAGCAGTACTTC.

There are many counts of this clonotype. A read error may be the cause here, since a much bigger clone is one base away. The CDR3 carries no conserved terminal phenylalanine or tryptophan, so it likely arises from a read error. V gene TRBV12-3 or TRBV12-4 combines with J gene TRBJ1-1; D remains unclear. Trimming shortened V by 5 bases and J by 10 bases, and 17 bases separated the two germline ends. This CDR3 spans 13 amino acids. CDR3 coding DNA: TGTGCCAGCAGTCCCCGCCGCCGAATGCGAGCTTTCCTT. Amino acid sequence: CASSPRRRMRAFL.

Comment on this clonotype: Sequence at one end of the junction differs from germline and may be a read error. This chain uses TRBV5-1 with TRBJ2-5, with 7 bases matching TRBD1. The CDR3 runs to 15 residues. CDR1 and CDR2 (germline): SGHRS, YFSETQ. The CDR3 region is CASSLAAQGLETQYF. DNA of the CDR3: TGCGCCAGCAGCTTGGCCGCACAGGGGTTGGAGACCCAGTACTTT.

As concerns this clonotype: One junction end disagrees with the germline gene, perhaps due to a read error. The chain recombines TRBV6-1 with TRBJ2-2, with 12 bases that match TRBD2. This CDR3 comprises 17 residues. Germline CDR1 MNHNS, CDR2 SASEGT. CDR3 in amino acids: CASIETLAGGDTGELFF. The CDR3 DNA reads TGTGCCAGCATTGAAACGCTAGCGGGAGGGGACACCGGGGAGCTGTTTTTT.

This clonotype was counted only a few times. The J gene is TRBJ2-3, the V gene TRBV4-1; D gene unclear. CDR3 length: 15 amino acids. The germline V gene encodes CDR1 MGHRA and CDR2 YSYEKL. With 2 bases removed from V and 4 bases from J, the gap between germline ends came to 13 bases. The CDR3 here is CASSQPLENSDTQYF. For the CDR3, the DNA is TGCGCCAGCAGCCAACCCCTAGAGAATTCAGATACGCAGTATTTT.